What follows describes a single T cell receptor (beta chain). The antigen is unknown. This CDR3 contains 16 residues. V lost 0 bases and J 2 bases, leaving 8 bases between the germline ends. CDR1 and CDR2 (germline): PRHDT, FYEKMQ (reference sequence). The record originates from a study of siplizumab effects on memory and regulatory T cells. General study points: With siplizumab, mappable alloreactive CD4+ clones averaged approximately 69% Treg-derived, versus under 30% in controls. No more than a minor fraction of alloreactive clones could be traced back to unstimulated subsets.

TCR templates numbering 80,000 to 100,000 were assayed per sample. The protocol was immunoSEQ multiplex PCR, while the TCRdb copy is restricted to in-frame clones and leaves out a portion. In the table there are roughly 100,000 clones, approximately 93% of which are singletons. Sequencing input: CD8+ T cells sorted from blood. V usage is TRBV13 and J usage is TRBJ1-6; D is unresolved. The clonotype was recovered from a human donor in good health. The DNA of the CDR3 is TGTGCCAGCAGCTTAGGAGGGCAGACCTATAATTCACCCCTCCACTTT. Translating it yields CASSLGGQTYNSPLHF.